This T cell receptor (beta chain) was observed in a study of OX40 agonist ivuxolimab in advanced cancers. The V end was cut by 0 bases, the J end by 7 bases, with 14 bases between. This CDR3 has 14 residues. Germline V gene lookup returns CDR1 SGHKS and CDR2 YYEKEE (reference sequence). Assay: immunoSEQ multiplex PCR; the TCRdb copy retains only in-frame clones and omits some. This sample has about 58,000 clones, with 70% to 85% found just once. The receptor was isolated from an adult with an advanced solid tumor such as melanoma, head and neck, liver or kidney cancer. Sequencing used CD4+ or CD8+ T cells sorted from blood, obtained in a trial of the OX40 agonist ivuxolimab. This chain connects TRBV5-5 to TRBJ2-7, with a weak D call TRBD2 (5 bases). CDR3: CASSLEGYGIEQYF. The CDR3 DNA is TGTGCCAGCAGCTTGGAAGGGTACGGGATAGAGCAGTACTTC.